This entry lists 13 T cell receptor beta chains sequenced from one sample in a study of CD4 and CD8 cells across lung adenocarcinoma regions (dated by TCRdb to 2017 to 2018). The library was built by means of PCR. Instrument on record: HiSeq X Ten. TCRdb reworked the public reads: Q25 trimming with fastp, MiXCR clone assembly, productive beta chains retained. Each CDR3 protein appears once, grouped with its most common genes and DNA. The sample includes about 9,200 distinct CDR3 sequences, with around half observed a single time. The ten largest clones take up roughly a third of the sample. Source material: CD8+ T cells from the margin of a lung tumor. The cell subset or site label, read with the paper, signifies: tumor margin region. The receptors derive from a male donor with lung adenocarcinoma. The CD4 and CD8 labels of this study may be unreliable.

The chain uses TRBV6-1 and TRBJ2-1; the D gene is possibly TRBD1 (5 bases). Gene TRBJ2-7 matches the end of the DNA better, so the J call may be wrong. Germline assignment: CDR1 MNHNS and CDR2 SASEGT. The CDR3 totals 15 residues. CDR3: CASNQGVSRTYEQYF. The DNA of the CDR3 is TGTGCCAGCAATCAGGGTGTGAGTCGCACATACGAGCAGTACTTC.

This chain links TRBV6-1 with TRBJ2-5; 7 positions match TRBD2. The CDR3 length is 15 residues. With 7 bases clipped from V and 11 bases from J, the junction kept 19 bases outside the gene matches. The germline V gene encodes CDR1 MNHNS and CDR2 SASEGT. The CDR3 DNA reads TGTGCCAGCACGACTAGCCAACGGACCTACAATGAGCAGTACTTC. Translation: CASTTSQRTYNEQYF.

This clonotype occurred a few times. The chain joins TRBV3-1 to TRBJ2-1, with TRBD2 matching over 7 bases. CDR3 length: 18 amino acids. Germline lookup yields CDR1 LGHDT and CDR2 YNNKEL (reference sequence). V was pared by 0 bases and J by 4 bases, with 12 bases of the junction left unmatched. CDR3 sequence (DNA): TGTGCCAGCAGCCAAGAGGGGGGACGGGGGAGGGGTTACAATGAGCAGTTCTTC. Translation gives CASSQEGGRGRGYNEQFF.

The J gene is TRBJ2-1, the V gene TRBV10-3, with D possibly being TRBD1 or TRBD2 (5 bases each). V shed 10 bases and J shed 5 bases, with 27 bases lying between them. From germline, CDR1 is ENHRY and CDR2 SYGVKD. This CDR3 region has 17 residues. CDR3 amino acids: CATRGRDRNKEDNEQFF. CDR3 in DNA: TGTGCCACCCGTGGTAGGGACCGAAATAAGGAGGACAATGAGCAGTTCTTC.

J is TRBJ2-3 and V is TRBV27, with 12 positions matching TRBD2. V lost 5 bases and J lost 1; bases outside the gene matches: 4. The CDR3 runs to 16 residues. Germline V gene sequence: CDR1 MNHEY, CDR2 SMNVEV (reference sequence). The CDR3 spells CASSSRLAGGTDTQYF. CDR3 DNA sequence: TGTGCCAGCAGTAGTCGACTAGCGGGGGGCACAGATACGCAGTATTTT.

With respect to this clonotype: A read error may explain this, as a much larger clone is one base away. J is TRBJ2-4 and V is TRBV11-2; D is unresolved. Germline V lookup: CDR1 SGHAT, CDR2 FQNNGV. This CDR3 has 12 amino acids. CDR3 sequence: CASSLPSNEQLF. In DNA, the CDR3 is TGTGCCAGCAGCTTACCCTCCAATGAGCAGCTCTTC.

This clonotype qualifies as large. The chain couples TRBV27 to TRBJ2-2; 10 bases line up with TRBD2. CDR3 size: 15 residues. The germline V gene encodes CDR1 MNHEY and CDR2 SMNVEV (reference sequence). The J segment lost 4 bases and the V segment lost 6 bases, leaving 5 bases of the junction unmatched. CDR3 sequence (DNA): TGTGCCAGCAGGCAGACTAGCGGGTTCACCGGGGAGCTGTTTTTT. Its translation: CASRQTSGFTGELFF.

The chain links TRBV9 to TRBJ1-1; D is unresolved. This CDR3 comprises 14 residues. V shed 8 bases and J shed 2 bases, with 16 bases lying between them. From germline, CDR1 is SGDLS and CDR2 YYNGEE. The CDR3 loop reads CASSGFGQNTEAFF. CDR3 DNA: TGTGCCAGTTCGGGATTCGGCCAAAACACTGAAGCTTTCTTT.

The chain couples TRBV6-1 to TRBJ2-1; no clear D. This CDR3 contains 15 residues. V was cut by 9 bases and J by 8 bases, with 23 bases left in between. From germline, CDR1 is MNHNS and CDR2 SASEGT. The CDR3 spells CARSLQTGGKDEQFF. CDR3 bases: TGTGCCAGGAGCCTCCAGACTGGCGGCAAAGATGAGCAGTTCTTC.

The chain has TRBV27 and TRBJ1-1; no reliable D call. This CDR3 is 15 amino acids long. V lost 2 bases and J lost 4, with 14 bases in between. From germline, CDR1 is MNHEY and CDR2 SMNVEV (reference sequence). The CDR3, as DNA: TGTGCCAGCAGTTTAACCCGAGGTAGGACCACTGAAGCTTTCTTT. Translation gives CASSLTRGRTTEAFF.

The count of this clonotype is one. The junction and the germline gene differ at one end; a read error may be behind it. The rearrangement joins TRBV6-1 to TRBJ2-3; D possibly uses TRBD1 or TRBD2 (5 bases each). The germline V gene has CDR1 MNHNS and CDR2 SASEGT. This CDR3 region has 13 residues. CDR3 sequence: CASGDLDKDTQYF. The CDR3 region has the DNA TGTGCCAGCGGGGACCTAGACAAAGATACCCAGTATTTC.

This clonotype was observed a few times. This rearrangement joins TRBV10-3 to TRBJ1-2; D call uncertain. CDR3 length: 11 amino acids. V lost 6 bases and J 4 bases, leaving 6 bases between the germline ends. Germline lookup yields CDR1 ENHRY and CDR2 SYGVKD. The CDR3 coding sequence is TGTGCCATCAGAGGTTCCTATGGCTACACCTTC. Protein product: CAIRGSYGYTF.

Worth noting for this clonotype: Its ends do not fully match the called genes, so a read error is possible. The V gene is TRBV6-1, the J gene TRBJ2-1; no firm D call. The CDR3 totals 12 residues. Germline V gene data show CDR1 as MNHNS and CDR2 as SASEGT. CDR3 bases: TGTCCCCGCGGTCCTAGGACCAATACGCAGTATTTC. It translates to CPRGPRTNTQYF.